These 2 T cell receptor beta chains came from one sample sequenced in a study of blood T cell repertoires in COVID-19. Measured with immunoSEQ multiplex PCR; TCRdb has only the in-frame clones, and not every one. The sample contains about 160,000 clones, about 80% of which appear only once. The sequencing input was peripheral blood. Receptors were obtained from a woman in her 40s with COVID-19, enrolled during active disease.

This chain uses TRBV24-1 with TRBJ2-3; 11 bases line up with TRBD2. Germline lookup yields CDR1 KGHDR and CDR2 SFDVKD. With 7 bases clipped from V and 2 bases from J, the junction kept 4 bases outside the gene matches. The CDR3 length is 15 residues. The CDR3 reads CATSSSGGPTDTQYF. The CDR3 bases are TGTGCCACCAGCTCTAGCGGGGGGCCCACAGATACGCAGTATTTT.

The chain recombines TRBV7-2 with TRBJ1-6; tentative D call: TRBD1 (5 bases). The length of the CDR3 is 15 residues. Germline V gives CDR1 SGHTA, CDR2 FQGNSA. V lost 0 bases and J lost 9, with 12 bases in between. The CDR3 DNA follows: TGTGCCAGCAGCTTAGCCCCAGGGCCTAGTTCACCCCTCCACTTT. Amino acids: CASSLAPGPSSPLHF.